This is a list of T cell receptor beta chains from one sample in a study of OX40 agonist ivuxolimab in advanced cancers. Clones were read by immunoSEQ multiplex PCR, and TCRdb kept only the in-frame ones, dropping some. Of around 80,000 clones listed, almost 85% are singletons. The source was CD4+ or CD8+ T cells sorted from blood, collected in a trial of the OX40 agonist ivuxolimab. The receptors originated from an adult with an advanced solid tumor such as melanoma, head and neck, liver or kidney cancer. Each CDR3 is given with its conserved first and last residue. Fields, in order: CDR3 protein, CDR3 DNA, D gene, V gene, J gene, clone size. The D gene is left open where the match is weak. Not all rows give a size; the values are once, few, many and, for expanded clones, a class.

CDR3 protein: CSVRTSGNYEQYF
CDR3 DNA: TGCAGCGTTCGGACTAGCGGGAACTACGAGCAGTACTTC
D gene: TRBD2
V gene: TRBV29-1
J gene: TRBJ2-7
clone size: NA

CDR3 protein: CATSREQGRQPQHF
CDR3 DNA: TGTGCCACCAGCAGAGAACAGGGAAGACAGCCCCAGCATTTT
D gene: NA
V gene: TRBV15
J gene: TRBJ1-5
clone size: NA

CDR3 protein: CASARSASGGATDTQYF
CDR3 DNA: TGTGCCAGCGCTCGGAGCGCTAGCGGGGGGGCCACAGATACGCAGTATTTT
D gene: TRBD2
V gene: TRBV2
J gene: TRBJ2-3
clone size: NA

CDR3 protein: CSARGGAGYTF
CDR3 DNA: TGCAGTGCTAGAGGGGGGGCTGGCTACACCTTC
D gene: NA
V gene: TRBV20-1
J gene: TRBJ1-2
clone size: NA

CDR3 protein: CASSLILGRNEQFF
CDR3 DNA: TGCGCCAGCAGCTTAATCTTAGGCCGGAATGAGCAGTTCTTC
D gene: NA
V gene: TRBV5-1
J gene: TRBJ2-1
clone size: NA

CDR3 protein: CASRRDNPGANVLTF
CDR3 DNA: TGTGCCAGCAGACGGGACAATCCTGGGGCCAACGTCCTGACTTTC
D gene: NA
V gene: TRBV6-5
J gene: TRBJ2-6
clone size: NA

CDR3 protein: CASGYPGTVYGYTF
CDR3 DNA: TGTGCCAGCGGTTACCCCGGGACAGTCTATGGCTACACCTTC
D gene: TRBD1
V gene: TRBV7-2
J gene: TRBJ1-2
clone size: once

CDR3 protein: CASSFQERDTQYF
CDR3 DNA: TGTGCCAGCAGCTTCCAGGAAAGAGATACGCAGTATTTT
D gene: NA
V gene: TRBV5-6
J gene: TRBJ2-3
clone size: NA

CDR3 protein: CASTRGTDTQYF
CDR3 DNA: TGTGCCAGCACCCGGGGCACAGATACGCAGTATTTT
D gene: NA
V gene: TRBV6-6
J gene: TRBJ2-3
clone size: NA

CDR3 protein: CASSQGQGTGQETQYF
CDR3 DNA: TGTGCCAGCAGCCAAGGACAGGGTACGGGCCAAGAGACCCAGTACTTC
D gene: TRBD1
V gene: TRBV7-8
J gene: TRBJ2-5
clone size: NA

CDR3 protein: CASSLDPGQYYGYTF
CDR3 DNA: TGTGCCAGCAGCTTAGACCCGGGACAGTACTATGGCTACACCTTC
D gene: TRBD1
V gene: TRBV5-5
J gene: TRBJ1-2
clone size: NA

CDR3 protein: CASSDHRNTEAFF
CDR3 DNA: TGTGCCAGCAGCGATCACAGGAACACTGAAGCTTTCTTT
D gene: NA
V gene: TRBV28
J gene: TRBJ1-1
clone size: few

CDR3 protein: CASSLALGGGSSYEQYF
CDR3 DNA: TGCGCCAGCAGCTTGGCCTTGGGCGGGGGGAGCTCCTACGAGCAGTACTTC
D gene: TRBD2
V gene: TRBV5-1
J gene: TRBJ2-7
clone size: NA

CDR3 protein: CASRPGGYGYTF
CDR3 DNA: TGTGCCAGCCGACCCGGCGGCTATGGCTACACCTTC
D gene: NA
V gene: TRBV28
J gene: TRBJ1-2
clone size: few

CDR3 protein: CASSLVAATSGAESYEQYF
CDR3 DNA: TGTGCCAGCAGCTTAGTAGCGGCGACTAGCGGGGCCGAGTCCTACGAGCAGTACTTC
D gene: TRBD2
V gene: TRBV7-6
J gene: TRBJ2-7
clone size: NA

CDR3 protein: CASSPDGGRNTEAFF
CDR3 DNA: TGTGCCAGCAGCCCCGACGGGGGGCGGAACACTGAAGCTTTCTTT
D gene: NA
V gene: TRBV5-4
J gene: TRBJ1-1
clone size: NA

CDR3 protein: CASSRDRTYNEQFF
CDR3 DNA: TGTGCCAGCAGTCGGGATAGGACCTACAATGAGCAGTTCTTC
D gene: NA
V gene: TRBV27
J gene: TRBJ2-1
clone size: NA

CDR3 protein: CASSVEDREEQYF
CDR3 DNA: TGTGCCAGCAGCGTAGAGGATAGAGAGGAGCAGTATTTT
D gene: NA
V gene: TRBV9
J gene: TRBJ2-3
clone size: NA

CDR3 protein: CASSRELYGYTF
CDR3 DNA: TGTGCCAGCTCCCGGGAACTCTATGGCTACACCTTC
D gene: NA
V gene: TRBV18
J gene: TRBJ1-2
clone size: few

CDR3 protein: CASSPDRGRGYTF
CDR3 DNA: TGTGCCAGCAGCCCGGACAGGGGACGAGGCTACACCTTC
D gene: TRBD1
V gene: TRBV7-2
J gene: TRBJ1-2
clone size: NA

CDR3 protein: CASSFQQGNEQFF
CDR3 DNA: TGTGCCAGCAGCTTTCAACAGGGGAATGAGCAGTTCTTC
D gene: TRBD1
V gene: TRBV7-9
J gene: TRBJ2-1
clone size: NA

CDR3 protein: CASRINRQNTEAFF
CDR3 DNA: TGCGCCAGCAGGATCAACAGACAGAACACTGAAGCTTTCTTT
D gene: NA
V gene: TRBV4-3
J gene: TRBJ1-1
clone size: once

CDR3 protein: CASSPIATETQYF
CDR3 DNA: TGTGCCAGCAGCCCGATAGCGACGGAGACCCAGTACTTC
D gene: NA
V gene: TRBV14
J gene: TRBJ2-5
clone size: NA

CDR3 protein: CASSLVAGTNYGYTF
CDR3 DNA: TGCGCCAGCAGCTTAGTTGCAGGAACGAACTATGGCTACACCTTC
D gene: NA
V gene: TRBV5-1
J gene: TRBJ1-2
clone size: NA

CDR3 protein: CASSEERQGAIYF
CDR3 DNA: TGTGCCAGCAGTGAAGAGAGACAGGGAGCCATATATTTT
D gene: TRBD1
V gene: TRBV2
J gene: TRBJ1-3
clone size: NA

CDR3 protein: CASSEGEGAGEKLFF
CDR3 DNA: TGTGCCAGCAGTGAAGGGGAGGGGGCTGGGGAAAAACTGTTTTTT
D gene: TRBD1
V gene: TRBV2
J gene: TRBJ1-4
clone size: NA

CDR3 protein: CASSLLGRGLMETQYF
CDR3 DNA: TGCGCCAGCAGCCTATTAGGCAGGGGGCTGATGGAGACCCAGTACTTC
D gene: TRBD1
V gene: TRBV4-3
J gene: TRBJ2-5
clone size: NA

CDR3 protein: CAISESFFRNRVDYGYTF
CDR3 DNA: TGTGCCATCAGTGAGTCGTTTTTTAGGAACAGGGTGGACTATGGCTACACCTTC
D gene: NA
V gene: TRBV10-3
J gene: TRBJ1-2
clone size: NA

CDR3 protein: CASSLVGYEQYF
CDR3 DNA: TGTGCCAGCAGCTTAGTGGGGTACGAGCAGTACTTC
D gene: NA
V gene: TRBV7-9
J gene: TRBJ2-7
clone size: NA

CDR3 protein: CASSPQGGGGGGEPQHF
CDR3 DNA: TGTGCCAGCTCACCACAAGGAGGGGGCGGTGGGGGAGAGCCCCAGCATTTT
D gene: TRBD1
V gene: TRBV18
J gene: TRBJ1-5
clone size: NA

CDR3 protein: CASSQQTSGGETQYF
CDR3 DNA: TGTGCCAGCAGCCAACAGACTAGCGGGGGGGAGACCCAGTACTTC
D gene: TRBD2
V gene: TRBV14
J gene: TRBJ2-5
clone size: few

CDR3 protein: CASSHGGGGGVAGANVLTF
CDR3 DNA: TGTGCCAGTAGCCACGGGGGCGGAGGAGGGGTGGCTGGGGCCAACGTCCTGACTTTC
D gene: NA
V gene: TRBV19
J gene: TRBJ2-6
clone size: NA

CDR3 protein: CASSFLGEQYF
CDR3 DNA: TGTGCCAGCAGCTTCCTGGGGGAGCAGTACTTC
D gene: NA
V gene: TRBV7-8
J gene: TRBJ2-5
clone size: NA

CDR3 protein: CASSTRTGGTEAFF
CDR3 DNA: TGTGCCAGCAGCACCCGGACAGGGGGGACTGAAGCTTTCTTT
D gene: TRBD1
V gene: TRBV9
J gene: TRBJ1-1
clone size: NA

CDR3 protein: CASGLSVQETQYF
CDR3 DNA: TGTGCTAGTGGTTTGTCAGTACAAGAGACCCAGTACTTC
D gene: NA
V gene: TRBV12-5
J gene: TRBJ2-5
clone size: NA

CDR3 protein: CASSYQGQNTEAFF
CDR3 DNA: TGCGCCAGCAGCTATCAAGGACAGAACACTGAAGCTTTCTTT
D gene: NA
V gene: TRBV5-1
J gene: TRBJ1-1
clone size: NA

CDR3 protein: CASLDRARYGYTF
CDR3 DNA: TGTGCCAGCCTAGACAGGGCCAGATATGGCTACACCTTC
D gene: TRBD1
V gene: TRBV28
J gene: TRBJ1-2
clone size: NA

CDR3 protein: CASSLSTRGGGYTF
CDR3 DNA: TGTGCCAGCAGTTTAAGTACCCGGGGCGGAGGCTACACCTTC
D gene: NA
V gene: TRBV28
J gene: TRBJ1-2
clone size: NA

CDR3 protein: CASSSSSPSPYEQYF
CDR3 DNA: TGTGCCAGCAGTTCCTCGAGTCCGAGTCCCTACGAGCAGTACTTC
D gene: NA
V gene: TRBV28
J gene: TRBJ2-7
clone size: once

CDR3 protein: CASSVRGGLTQSSYEQYF
CDR3 DNA: TGTGCCAGCAGCGTAAGGGGGGGTCTGACACAGAGCTCCTACGAGCAGTACTTC
D gene: NA
V gene: TRBV11-2
J gene: TRBJ2-7
clone size: once

CDR3 protein: CASSASGGETQYF
CDR3 DNA: TGTGCCAGCAGCGCTAGCGGGGGGGAGACCCAGTACTTC
D gene: TRBD2
V gene: TRBV9
J gene: TRBJ2-5
clone size: NA

CDR3 protein: CAISESEFSNQPQHF
CDR3 DNA: TGTGCCATCAGCGAGAGCGAGTTTAGCAATCAGCCCCAGCATTTT
D gene: NA
V gene: TRBV10-3
J gene: TRBJ1-5
clone size: NA

CDR3 protein: CASSLTQLSSPLHF
CDR3 DNA: TGTGCCAGCAGCCTCACACAGCTATCCTCACCCCTCCACTTT
D gene: NA
V gene: TRBV7-2
J gene: TRBJ1-6
clone size: NA

CDR3 protein: CASSLTLAGTEAFF
CDR3 DNA: TGTGCCAGCAGCTTAACTCTTGCTGGCACTGAAGCTTTCTTT
D gene: NA
V gene: TRBV7-9
J gene: TRBJ1-1
clone size: NA

CDR3 protein: CASSPRPGFQETQYF
CDR3 DNA: TGTGCCAGCAGCCCCCGCCCAGGATTCCAAGAGACCCAGTACTTC
D gene: NA
V gene: TRBV9
J gene: TRBJ2-5
clone size: NA

CDR3 protein: CASSSGGVLSTDTQYF
CDR3 DNA: TGCGCCAGCAGCTCGGGGGGCGTCCTTAGCACAGATACGCAGTATTTT
D gene: NA
V gene: TRBV5-1
J gene: TRBJ2-3
clone size: NA

CDR3 protein: CATSRDSGGRFYGYTF
CDR3 DNA: TGTGCCACCAGCAGAGATAGCGGGGGCCGATTCTATGGCTACACCTTC
D gene: NA
V gene: TRBV15
J gene: TRBJ1-2
clone size: NA

CDR3 protein: CASRRETQYF
CDR3 DNA: TGTGCCAGCCGCCGGGAGACCCAGTACTTC
D gene: NA
V gene: TRBV2
J gene: TRBJ2-5
clone size: once

CDR3 protein: CASSPREAGAAKYF
CDR3 DNA: TGCGCCAGCAGCCCCCGAGAAGCGGGGGCCGCTAAGTACTTC
D gene: TRBD2
V gene: TRBV5-1
J gene: TRBJ2-5
clone size: NA

CDR3 protein: CASSPRQGRYEQYF
CDR3 DNA: TGTGCCAGCAGCCCAAGACAGGGGAGATACGAGCAGTACTTC
D gene: TRBD1
V gene: TRBV7-2
J gene: TRBJ2-7
clone size: once

CDR3 protein: CATSRGTGDQPQHF
CDR3 DNA: TGTGCCACCAGCAGGGGGACAGGGGATCAGCCCCAGCATTTT
D gene: TRBD1
V gene: TRBV15
J gene: TRBJ1-5
clone size: NA

CDR3 protein: CASSPNTGLRETQYF
CDR3 DNA: TGCGCCAGCAGTCCGAATACCGGACTGAGGGAGACCCAGTACTTC
D gene: NA
V gene: TRBV5-1
J gene: TRBJ2-5
clone size: NA

CDR3 protein: CASSLVWGSYNEQFF
CDR3 DNA: TGTGCCAGCAGCTTAGTTTGGGGCTCCTACAATGAGCAGTTCTTC
D gene: NA
V gene: TRBV7-9
J gene: TRBJ2-1
clone size: NA

CDR3 protein: CASSIGGETQYF
CDR3 DNA: TGTGCCAGCAGCATAGGGGGCGAGACCCAGTACTTC
D gene: TRBD1
V gene: TRBV7-8
J gene: TRBJ2-5
clone size: NA

CDR3 protein: CASTSWGRGTGELFF
CDR3 DNA: TGTGCCAGCACCTCCTGGGGCCGGGGCACCGGGGAGCTGTTTTTT
D gene: NA
V gene: TRBV27
J gene: TRBJ2-2
clone size: NA

CDR3 protein: CAISESGAGSYEQYF
CDR3 DNA: TGTGCCATCAGTGAGTCGGGGGCGGGGTCCTACGAGCAGTACTTC
D gene: NA
V gene: TRBV10-3
J gene: TRBJ2-7
clone size: NA

CDR3 protein: CASSYRGSGTEAFF
CDR3 DNA: TGTGCCAGCAGTTACAGGGGGTCTGGAACTGAAGCTTTCTTT
D gene: TRBD1
V gene: TRBV27
J gene: TRBJ1-1
clone size: NA